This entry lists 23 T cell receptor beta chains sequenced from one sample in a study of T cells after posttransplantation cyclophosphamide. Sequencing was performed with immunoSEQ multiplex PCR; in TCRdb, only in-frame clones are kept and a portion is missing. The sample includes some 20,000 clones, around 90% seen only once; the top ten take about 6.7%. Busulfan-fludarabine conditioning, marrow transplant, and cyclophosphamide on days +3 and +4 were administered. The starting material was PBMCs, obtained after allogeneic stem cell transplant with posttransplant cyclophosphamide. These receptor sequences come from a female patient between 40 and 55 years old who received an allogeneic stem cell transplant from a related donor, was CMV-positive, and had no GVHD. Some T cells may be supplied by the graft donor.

For the CDR3, the DNA is TGTGCCAGCAGCCCCGGACTAGCGGGAGGTTCCTACGAGCAGTACTTC. It specifies CASSPGLAGGSYEQYF. The V call is TRBV7-9, the J call TRBJ2-7; 14 bases match TRBD2. The germline CDR1 and CDR2 sequences are SEHNR and FQNEAQ (reference sequence). J lost 1 base, V lost 5 bases, and 4 bases had no gene match. The CDR3 sequence is 16 residues long. The variable domain in full, completed from reference TRBV7-9 and TRBJ2-7, reads DTGVSQNPRHKITKRGQNVTFRCDPISEHNRLYWYRQTLGQGPEFLTYFQNEAQLEKSRLLSDRFSAERPKGSFSTLEIQRTEQGDSAMYLCASSPGLAGGSYEQYFGPGTRLTVT.

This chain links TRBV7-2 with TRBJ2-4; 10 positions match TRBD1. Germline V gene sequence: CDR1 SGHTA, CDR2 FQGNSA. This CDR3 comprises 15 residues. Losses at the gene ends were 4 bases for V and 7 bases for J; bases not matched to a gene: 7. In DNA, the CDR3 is TGTGCCAGCAGCTCCGGGACAGGGGTCGGTAACATTCAGTACTTC. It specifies CASSSGTGVGNIQYF.

The CDR3 reads CASSIRSGAYQPQHF. As DNA, the CDR3 is TGTGCCAGTAGTATCCGGTCAGGGGCTTATCAGCCCCAGCATTTT. The rearrangement joins TRBV19 to TRBJ1-5, with a possible D match to TRBD1 (6 bases). This CDR3 comprises 15 residues. Germline V gene data show CDR1 as LNHDA and CDR2 as SQIVND (reference sequence). The V and J ends lost 3 bases and 5 bases respectively, with 14 bases between them.

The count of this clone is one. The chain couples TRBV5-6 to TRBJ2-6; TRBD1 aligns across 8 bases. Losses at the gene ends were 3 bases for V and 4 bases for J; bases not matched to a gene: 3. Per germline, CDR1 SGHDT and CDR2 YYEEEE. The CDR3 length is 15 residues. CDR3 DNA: TGTGCCAGCAGCTCGGACAGGGCCGGGGCCAACGTCCTGACTTTC. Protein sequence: CASSSDRAGANVLTF.

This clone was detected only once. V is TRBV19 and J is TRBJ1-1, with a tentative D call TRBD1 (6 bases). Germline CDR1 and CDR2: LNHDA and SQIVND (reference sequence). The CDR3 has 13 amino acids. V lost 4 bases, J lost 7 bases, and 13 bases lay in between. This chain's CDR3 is CASSKEGHLEAFF. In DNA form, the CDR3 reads TGTGCCAGTAGTAAAGAGGGACACCTTGAAGCTTTCTTT.

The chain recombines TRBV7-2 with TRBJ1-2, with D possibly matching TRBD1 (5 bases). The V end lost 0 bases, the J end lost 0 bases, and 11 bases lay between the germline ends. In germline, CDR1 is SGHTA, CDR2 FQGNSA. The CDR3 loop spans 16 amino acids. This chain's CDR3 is CASSLAHDSSNYGYTF. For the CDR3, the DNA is TGTGCCAGCAGCTTAGCCCACGACAGCTCTAACTATGGCTACACCTTC.

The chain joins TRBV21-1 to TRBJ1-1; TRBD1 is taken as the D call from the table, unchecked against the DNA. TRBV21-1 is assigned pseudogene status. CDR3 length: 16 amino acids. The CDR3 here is CASNSQQGPVNTEAFF. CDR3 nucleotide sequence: TGTGCCAGCAATAGCCAACAGGGGCCGGTGAACACTGAAGCTTTCTTT.

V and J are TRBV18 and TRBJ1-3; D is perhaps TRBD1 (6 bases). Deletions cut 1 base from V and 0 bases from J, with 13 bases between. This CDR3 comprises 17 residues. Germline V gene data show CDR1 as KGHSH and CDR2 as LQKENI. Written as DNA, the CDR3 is TGTGCCAGCTCACCACTCTTGGGGGCAGACTCTGGAAACACCATATATTTT. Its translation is CASSPLLGADSGNTIYF.

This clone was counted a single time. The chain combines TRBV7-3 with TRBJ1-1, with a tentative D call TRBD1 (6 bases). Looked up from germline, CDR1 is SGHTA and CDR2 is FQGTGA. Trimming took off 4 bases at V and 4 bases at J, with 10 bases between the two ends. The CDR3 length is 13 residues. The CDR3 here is CASSSQGGTEAFF. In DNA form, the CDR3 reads TGTGCCAGCAGCTCACAAGGGGGCACTGAAGCTTTCTTT.

CDR3 in amino acids: CASSARLVQETQYF. The CDR3 bases are TGTGCCAGCAGCGCTAGACTAGTACAAGAGACCCAGTACTTC. The genes are TRBV7-9 and TRBJ2-5, with D possibly matching TRBD2 (6 bases). The CDR3 contains 14 residues. The V gene lost 5 bases and the J gene lost 2 bases, with 12 bases spanning the gap. Germline V gene data show CDR1 as SEHNR and CDR2 as FQNEAQ (reference sequence).

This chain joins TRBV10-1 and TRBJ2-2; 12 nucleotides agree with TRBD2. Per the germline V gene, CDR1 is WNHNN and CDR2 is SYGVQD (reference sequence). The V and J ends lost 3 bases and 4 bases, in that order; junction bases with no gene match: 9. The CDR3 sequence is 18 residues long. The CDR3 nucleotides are TGCGCCAGCAGTGATAGGCTAGCGGGAGGGACGAGCACCGGGGAGCTGTTTTTT. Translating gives CASSDRLAGGTSTGELFF.

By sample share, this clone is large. For the CDR3, the DNA is TGTGCCAGCAGCCCTAGTCACAATGAGCAGTTCTTC. It encodes CASSPSHNEQFF. J is TRBJ2-1 and V is TRBV14; D unresolved. The CDR3 spans 12 residues. V dropped 4 bases and J dropped 5 bases, with 6 bases sitting between them. The germline gives CDR1 SGHDN, CDR2 FVKESK.

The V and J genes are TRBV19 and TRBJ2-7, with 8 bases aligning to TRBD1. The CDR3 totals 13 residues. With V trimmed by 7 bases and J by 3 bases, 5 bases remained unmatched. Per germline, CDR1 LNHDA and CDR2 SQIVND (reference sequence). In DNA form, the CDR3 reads TGTGCCAGTACGCGAGGACAGGGCTACGAGCAGTACTTC. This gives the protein CASTRGQGYEQYF.

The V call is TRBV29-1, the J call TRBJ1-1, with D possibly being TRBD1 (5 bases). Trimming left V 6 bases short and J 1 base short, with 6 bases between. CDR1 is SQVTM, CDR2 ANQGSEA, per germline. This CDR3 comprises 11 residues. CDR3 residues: CSVTENTEAFF. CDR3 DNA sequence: TGCAGCGTGACAGAGAACACTGAAGCTTTCTTT.

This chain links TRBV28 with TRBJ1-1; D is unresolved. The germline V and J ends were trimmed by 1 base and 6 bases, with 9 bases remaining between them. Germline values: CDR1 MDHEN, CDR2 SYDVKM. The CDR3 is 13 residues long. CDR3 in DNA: TGTGCCAGCAGTTTATTAGGGAGATCTGAAGCTTTCTTT. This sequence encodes CASSLLGRSEAFF.

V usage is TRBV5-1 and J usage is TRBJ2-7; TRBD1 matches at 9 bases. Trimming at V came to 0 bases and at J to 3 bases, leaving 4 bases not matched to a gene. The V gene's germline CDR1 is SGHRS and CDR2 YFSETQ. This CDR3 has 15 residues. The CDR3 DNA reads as TGCGCCAGCAGCTTGGCCCGGACAGGGGTCTACGAGCAGTACTTC. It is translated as CASSLARTGVYEQYF. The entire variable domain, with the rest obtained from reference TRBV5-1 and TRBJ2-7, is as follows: KAGVTQTPRYLIKTRGQQVTLSCSPISGHRSVSWYQQTPGQGLQFLFEYFSETQRNKGNFPGRFSGRQFSNSRSEMNVSTLELGDSALYLCASSLARTGVYEQYFGPGTRLTVT.

This chain's CDR3 is CASSLEQGAILEVQYF. CDR3 DNA: TGTGCCAGCAGCTTGGAGCAGGGGGCTATACTAGAGGTGCAGTATTTT. The rearrangement uses TRBV5-6 and TRBJ2-3; 8 nucleotides match TRBD1. V trimming: 0 bases; J trimming: 11 bases; junction bases outside the gene matches: 14. The CDR3 covers 16 residues. Germline V CDR1 and CDR2: SGHDT, YYEEEE.

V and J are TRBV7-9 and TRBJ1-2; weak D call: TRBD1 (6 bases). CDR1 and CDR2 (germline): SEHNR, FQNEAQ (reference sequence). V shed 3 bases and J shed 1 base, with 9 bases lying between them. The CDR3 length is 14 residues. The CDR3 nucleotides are TGTGCCAGCAGCTTTAGGGGGGGTAACTATGGCTACACCTTC. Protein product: CASSFRGGNYGYTF.

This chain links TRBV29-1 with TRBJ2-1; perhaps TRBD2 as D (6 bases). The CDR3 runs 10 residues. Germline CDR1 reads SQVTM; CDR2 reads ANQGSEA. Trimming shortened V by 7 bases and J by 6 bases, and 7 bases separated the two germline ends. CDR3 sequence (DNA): TGCAGCGCCGGGGGCAATGAGCAGTTCTTC. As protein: CSAGGNEQFF.

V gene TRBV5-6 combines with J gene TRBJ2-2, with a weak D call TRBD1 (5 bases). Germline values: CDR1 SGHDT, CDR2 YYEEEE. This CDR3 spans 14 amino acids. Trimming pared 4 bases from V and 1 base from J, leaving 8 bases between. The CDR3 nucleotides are TGTGCCAGCAGCAGGACACTGAACACCGGGGAGCTGTTTTTT. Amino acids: CASSRTLNTGELFF.

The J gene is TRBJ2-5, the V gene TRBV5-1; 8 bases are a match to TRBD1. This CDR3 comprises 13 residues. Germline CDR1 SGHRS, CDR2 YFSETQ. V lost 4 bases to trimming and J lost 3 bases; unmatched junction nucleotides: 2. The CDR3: CASSQGQEETQYF. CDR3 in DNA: TGCGCCAGCAGCCAGGGACAGGAAGAGACCCAGTACTTC.

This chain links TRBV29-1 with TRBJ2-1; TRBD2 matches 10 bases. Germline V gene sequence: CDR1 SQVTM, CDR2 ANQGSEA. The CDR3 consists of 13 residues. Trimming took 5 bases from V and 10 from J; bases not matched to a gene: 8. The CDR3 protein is CSVYAGTSVEQFF. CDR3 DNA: TGCAGCGTTTATGCCGGGACTAGCGTAGAGCAGTTCTTC.

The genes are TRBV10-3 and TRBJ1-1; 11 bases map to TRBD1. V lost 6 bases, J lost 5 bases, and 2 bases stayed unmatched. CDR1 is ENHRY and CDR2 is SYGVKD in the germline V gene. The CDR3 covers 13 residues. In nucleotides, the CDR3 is TGTGCCATCAGGGGACAGGGGGATACTGAAGCTTTCTTT. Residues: CAIRGQGDTEAFF.